This is a list of T cell receptor beta chains from one sample in a study of CD8 T cells in Susac syndrome. TCRdb recomputed calls from the immunoSEQ multiplex PCR reads with MiXCR, one row per CDR3 protein. This table holds just under 150,000 distinct CDR3 sequences, approximately 94% found once. Sequencing used CD4+ T cells from PBMCs. The receptors were gathered from a human donor in good health. Each CDR3 is given with its conserved first and last residue. D genes are given only for firm matches. Expanded clones get a size class; other rows say once, few or many, or leave the size out.

clone size	D gene	V gene	J gene	CDR3 protein	CDR3 DNA
-	TRBD1	TRBV7-9	TRBJ2-2	CASSTDRGKFTGELFF	TGTGCCAGCAGCACTGACAGGGGGAAGTTCACCGGGGAGCTGTTTTTT
-	TRBD1	TRBV6-1	TRBJ2-7	CASNWGQPYEQYF	TGTGCCAGCAATTGGGGACAGCCCTACGAGCAGTACTTC
once	TRBD2	TRBV4-2	TRBJ2-1	CASSHGLAGEVEQFF	TGTGCCAGCAGCCACGGACTAGCGGGAGAGGTTGAGCAGTTCTTC
-	TRBD1	TRBV14	TRBJ2-3	CASSQRTGTADTQYF	TGTGCCAGCAGCCAAAGGACAGGAACCGCTGATACGCAGTATTTT
once	TRBD2	TRBV29-1	TRBJ2-1	CSVVTSGRYNEQFF	TGCAGCGTGGTTACTAGCGGCCGCTACAATGAGCAGTTCTTC
-	TRBD1	TRBV18	TRBJ1-2	CASSPRTGEDYGYTF	TGTGCCAGCTCACCTCGGACAGGGGAGGACTATGGCTACACCTTC
-	-	TRBV2	TRBJ2-1	CASSREYNEQFF	TGTGCCAGCAGTCGAGAGTACAATGAGCAGTTCTTC
-	TRBD1	TRBV5-1	TRBJ1-1	CASYPGQGANTEAFF	TGCGCCAGCTACCCAGGACAGGGGGCGAACACTGAAGCTTTCTTT
-	-	TRBV7-9	TRBJ1-2	CASSLLQDYGYTF	TGTGCCAGCAGCTTATTGCAGGACTATGGCTACACCTTC
-	TRBD2	TRBV3-1	TRBJ2-7	CASSQVPSGRYEQYF	TGTGCCAGCAGCCAAGTTCCCAGCGGGAGATACGAGCAGTACTTC
-	-	TRBV11-2	TRBJ2-5	CASSLDGGARRETQYF	TGTGCCAGCAGCTTAGACGGAGGGGCCCGACGAGAGACCCAGTACTTC
-	TRBD2	TRBV12-3/TRBV12-4	TRBJ2-3	CASSISGRTLDTQYF	TGTGCCAGCAGTATTAGCGGGAGGACCTTAGATACGCAGTATTTT
-	-	TRBV12-3/TRBV12-4	TRBJ1-1	CASSFDRNTEAFF	TGTGCCAGCAGTTTCGACAGGAACACTGAAGCTTTCTTT
-	-	TRBV7-2	TRBJ2-5	CASSLERGETQYF	TGTGCCAGCAGCTTAGAGAGGGGGGAGACCCAGTACTTC
once	-	TRBV3-1	TRBJ2-7	CASSQGRGSEQYF	TGTGCCAGCAGCCAAGGTCGGGGTTCCGAGCAGTACTTC
-	TRBD2	TRBV20-1	TRBJ2-7	CSAAGLALYEQYF	TGCAGTGCTGCGGGACTAGCGCTCTACGAGCAGTACTTC
-	TRBD1	TRBV23-1	TRBJ1-2	CASSQSRDRDVNYGYTF	TGCGCCAGCAGTCAATCGAGGGACAGGGACGTCAACTATGGCTACACCTTC
-	-	TRBV7-9	TRBJ1-1	CAGSDGVQWVGSEAFF	TGTGCCGGTTCCGATGGTGTACAGTGGGTGGGGTCTGAAGCTTTCTTT
-	TRBD2	TRBV11-3	TRBJ2-5	CASSLGDRGGEETQYF	TGTGCCAGCAGCTTGGGGGACCGGGGGGGGGAAGAGACCCAGTACTTC
-	TRBD2	TRBV12-3/TRBV12-4	TRBJ2-2	CASSFWGRGTGELFF	TGTGCCAGCAGTTTTTGGGGGAGGGGCACCGGGGAGCTGTTTTTT
-	-	TRBV5-4	TRBJ2-5	CASSLAPTGQQETQYF	TGTGCCAGCAGCTTGGCCCCCACAGGGCAGCAAGAGACCCAGTACTTC
-	-	TRBV6-5	TRBJ2-7	CASSYPRECEQYF	TGTGCCAGCAGTTACCCACGTGAGTGCGAGCAGTACTTC
-	-	TRBV7-9	TRBJ2-1	CASRRSTDNEQFF	TGTGCCAGCCGACGTAGTACCGACAATGAGCAGTTCTTC
-	-	TRBV29-1	TRBJ2-7	CSVLQASYEQYF	TGCAGCGTCCTACAGGCCTCCTACGAGCAGTACTTC
-	-	TRBV5-1	TRBJ2-7	CASSAGLDEQYF	TGCGCCAGCAGCGCGGGGTTAGACGAGCAGTACTTC
-	TRBD2	TRBV18	TRBJ2-3	CASSSGLAGRTDTQYF	TGTGCCAGCTCATCGGGACTAGCGGGACGCACAGATACGCAGTATTTT
-	-	TRBV23-1	TRBJ1-5	CASSQSLAGERQPQHF	TGCGCCAGCAGTCAATCTTTGGCAGGGGAACGGCAGCCCCAGCATTTT
-	TRBD1	TRBV18	TRBJ1-2	CASSPQTGGYTF	TGTGCCAGCTCACCCCAGACAGGGGGCTACACCTTC
-	-	TRBV2	TRBJ1-3	CANTEEGFSGNTIYF	TGTGCCAACACCGAGGAGGGATTCTCGGGAAACACCATATATTTT
-	-	TRBV6-6	TRBJ2-7	CASSYSNYEQYF	TGTGCCAGCAGTTACTCAAACTACGAGCAGTACTTC
-	TRBD2	TRBV3-1	TRBJ2-2	CASSQGSASGTGELFF	TGTGCCAGCAGCCAGGGCAGCGCTAGCGGCACCGGGGAGCTGTTTTTT
-	-	TRBV12-3/TRBV12-4	TRBJ2-2	CASSLDRGGVTGELFF	TGTGCCAGCAGTTTGGACAGAGGGGGTGTAACCGGGGAGCTGTTTTTT
-	-	TRBV5-1	TRBJ2-2	CASSSQVLENTGELFF	TGCGCCAGCAGCTCACAGGTTTTGGAGAACACCGGGGAGCTGTTTTTT
-	TRBD2	TRBV18	TRBJ2-1	CASSPLQPGLAGGSFSYNEQFF	TGTGCCAGCTCACCACTACAACCGGGACTAGCGGGAGGGTCCTTCTCCTACAATGAGCAGTTCTTC
-	-	TRBV9	TRBJ1-2	CASSVDTRGYGYTF	TGTGCCAGCAGCGTAGATACCAGAGGCTATGGCTACACCTTC
-	TRBD2	TRBV25-1	TRBJ2-5	CASSGGIAGRSETQYF	TGTGCCAGCAGTGGAGGAATAGCGGGACGATCGGAGACCCAGTACTTC
few	TRBD2	TRBV7-9	TRBJ2-7	CASSRTSSSYEQYF	TGTGCCAGCAGCCGGACTAGCAGTTCCTACGAGCAGTACTTC
-	TRBD1	TRBV11-1	TRBJ1-3	CASSIGQGSSGNTIYF	TGTGCCAGCAGCATCGGACAGGGGAGCTCTGGAAACACCATATATTTT
-	TRBD2	TRBV30	TRBJ2-2	CAWTLVLAGANTGELFF	TGTGCCTGGACCCTGGTGCTAGCGGGAGCGAACACCGGGGAGCTGTTTTTT
-	TRBD1	TRBV11-2	TRBJ1-2	CASSSQGQPHYGYTF	TGTGCCAGCAGCTCGCAGGGACAGCCACACTATGGCTACACCTTC
-	-	TRBV7-9	TRBJ2-5	CASSLAKNRIETQYF	TGTGCCAGCAGCTTAGCGAAAAACAGAATAGAGACCCAGTACTTC
-	-	TRBV20-1	TRBJ2-1	CSASRGSKLNEQFF	TGCAGTGCTAGCAGAGGTAGTAAGCTTAATGAGCAGTTCTTC
-	TRBD1	TRBV3-1	TRBJ1-5	CASSRDRGQPQHF	TGTGCCAGCAGTCGCGACAGGGGTCAGCCCCAGCATTTT
-	-	TRBV6-2/TRBV6-3	TRBJ2-7	CASSYSGRPYEQYF	TGTGCCAGCAGTTACAGTGGGAGACCCTACGAGCAGTACTTC
-	-	TRBV24-1	TRBJ2-2	CATSRGGGTGELFF	TGTGCCACCAGCCGGGGAGGGGGAACCGGGGAGCTGTTTTTT
-	-	TRBV9	TRBJ2-7	CASSAGYRRTHEQYF	TGTGCCAGCAGCGCCGGGTACCGTCGGACGCACGAGCAGTACTTC